This T cell receptor (beta chain) was captured in a study of cytomegalovirus exposure and HLA in healthy donors. Study findings and constraints: Links to common viral pathogens appeared, in a later analysis, for several of the most significant clusters. Among TCR sequences, most were rare, though some public TCRs appeared in many donors. Certain indistinguishable V segments, among them TRBV6-2 and TRBV6-3, were excluded. As a later analysis revealed, most CMV-associated TCR beta chains appeared HLA-restricted.

This CDR3 contains 12 residues. The germline V gene encodes CDR1 SGHNT and CDR2 YENEEA. V shed 5 bases and J shed 8 bases, with 9 bases lying between them. On this clone: Its specificity is not known.

In the PCR, 60 Vbeta and 13 Jbeta primers were used. Sequencing used immunoSEQ multiplex PCR; TCRdb keeps in-frame clones, though not all of them. The profile covers about 250,000 clones, with around two thirds appearing a single time and over 2% taken by the ten largest. The sequence derives from a female donor in good health and CMV-seronegative. Source material: PBMCs. The chain links TRBV11-3 to TRBJ2-2; no clear D gene. The CDR3 region has the DNA TGTGCCAGCAGCCCTATATTGGGGGAGCTGTTTTTT. As protein: CASSPILGELFF.